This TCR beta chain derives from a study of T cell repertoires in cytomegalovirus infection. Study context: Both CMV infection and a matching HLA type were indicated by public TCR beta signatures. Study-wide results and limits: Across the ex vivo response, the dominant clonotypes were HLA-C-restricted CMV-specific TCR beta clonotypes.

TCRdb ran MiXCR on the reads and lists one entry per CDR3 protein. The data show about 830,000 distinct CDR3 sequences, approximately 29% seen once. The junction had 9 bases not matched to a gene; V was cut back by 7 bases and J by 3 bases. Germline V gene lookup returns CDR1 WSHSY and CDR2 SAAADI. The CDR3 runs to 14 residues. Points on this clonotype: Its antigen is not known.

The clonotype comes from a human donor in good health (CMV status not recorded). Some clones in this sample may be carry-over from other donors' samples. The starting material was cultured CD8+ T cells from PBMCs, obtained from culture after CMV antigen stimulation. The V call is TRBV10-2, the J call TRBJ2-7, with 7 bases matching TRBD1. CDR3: CASKIVGQLYEQYF. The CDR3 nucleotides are TGCGCCAGCAAAATTGTGGGACAGCTCTACGAGCAGTACTTC.